A single sample is the source of the 8 T cell receptor beta chains below, sequenced in a study of blood T cell repertoires in COVID-19. Assay: immunoSEQ multiplex PCR; the TCRdb copy retains only in-frame clones and omits some. The repertoire has 150,000 to 200,000 clones, about 90% of them found once; the top ten carry about 2.2%. Sequenced sample: PBMCs or T cells enriched from blood (not recorded which). These receptors came from a woman in her twenties or thirties who had recovered from COVID-19.

The V gene is TRBV11-3, the J gene TRBJ1-1; 9 bases align to TRBD1. The V and J ends lost 5 bases and 6 bases, in that order; junction bases with no gene match: 4. This CDR3 region has 13 residues. The germline CDR1 and CDR2 sequences are SGHNT and YENEEA. The CDR3 sequence: CASSVQGAAEAFF. In DNA form, the CDR3 reads TGTGCCAGCAGCGTACAGGGGGCTGCTGAAGCTTTCTTT.

The chain combines TRBV10-2 with TRBJ1-2; TRBD1 matches 9 bases. Germline loops: CDR1 WSHSY, CDR2 SAAADI. V lost 3 bases to trimming and J lost 1 base; unmatched junction nucleotides: 12. There are 18 residues in the CDR3. The CDR3 region has the DNA TGCGCCAGCAGTGATCTAGGGACAGGGAGTCGTCATAACTATGGCTACACCTTC. This encodes CASSDLGTGSRHNYGYTF.

The chain joins TRBV7-2 to TRBJ2-3, with 12 bases aligning to TRBD2. This CDR3 comprises 16 residues. Looked up from germline, CDR1 is SGHTA and CDR2 is FQGNSA. V shed 5 bases and J 5 bases; nucleotides not matched to a gene: 8. For the CDR3, the DNA is TGTGCCAGCAGCACCCTAGCGGGAGGGCATGAAGATACGCAGTATTTT. Encoded protein: CASSTLAGGHEDTQYF.

This clone was recorded once. This sequence joins TRBV6-5 and TRBJ2-5; D is ambiguous. Trimming took off 0 bases at V and 0 bases at J, with 8 bases between the two ends. Germline CDR1 reads MNHEY; CDR2 reads SVGAGI. The CDR3 is 15 amino acids. The CDR3 bases are TGTGCCAGCAGTTACTCGGCTAGATACCAAGAGACCCAGTACTTC. This gives the protein CASSYSARYQETQYF.

The chain recombines TRBV25-1 with TRBJ2-1, with D uncertain. Trimming stripped 3 bases from V and 2 bases from J, with 8 bases between. The CDR3 is 14 residues long. Germline assignment: CDR1 MGHDK and CDR2 SYGVNS. DNA of the CDR3: TGTGCCAGCAGTGACACAGACCCCTACAATGAGCAGTTCTTC. As protein: CASSDTDPYNEQFF.

This chain joins TRBV6-1 and TRBJ2-3, with D tentatively TRBD1 (6 bases). Germline V gives CDR1 MNHNS, CDR2 SASEGT. V lost 2 bases to trimming and J lost 3 bases, with 15 bases between them. This CDR3 contains 16 residues. CDR3: CASSEYQGHSTDTQYF. The CDR3 DNA sequence: TGTGCCAGCAGTGAATATCAGGGGCATTCGACAGATACGCAGTATTTT.

This rearrangement joins TRBV7-7 to TRBJ1-1, with 7 bases identical to TRBD1. Germline V CDR1 and CDR2: SSHAT, FNYEAQ (reference sequence). J gave up 5 bases and V 5 bases, and 5 bases lay outside the gene matches. The CDR3 runs to 13 residues. The CDR3: CASSIDRETEAFF. The CDR3 DNA sequence: TGTGCCAGCAGCATAGACAGGGAGACTGAAGCTTTCTTT. Drawing the rest from reference TRBV7-7 and TRBJ1-1, the complete variable domain is GAGVSQSPRYKVTKRGQDVTLRCDPISSHATLYWYQQALGQGPEFLTYFNYEAQPDKSGLPSDRFSAERPEGSISTLTIQRTEQRDSAMYRCASSIDRETEAFFGQGTRLTVV.

This clone was recorded only once. Relative to the germline gene, one junction end is altered; a read error may explain this. The chain uses TRBV27 and TRBJ2-2; 9 bases agree with TRBD2. Germline V CDR1 and CDR2: MNHEY, SMNVEV (reference sequence). This CDR3 has 17 amino acids. This chain's CDR3 is CASGSAGGPQNNGELFF. The DNA for the CDR3 is TGTGCCAGCGGTTCGGCGGGAGGGCCGCAGAACAACGGGGAGCTGTTTTTT.